These 20 T cell receptor beta chains came from one sample sequenced in a study of OX40 agonist ivuxolimab in advanced cancers. The repertoire was sequenced with immunoSEQ multiplex PCR; TCRdb's copy has only in-frame clones and lacks some. The sample lists fewer than 85,000 clones; around 73% were seen once. The source material was CD4+ or CD8+ T cells sorted from blood, sampled in a trial of the OX40 agonist ivuxolimab. These receptors originate from an adult with an advanced solid tumor such as melanoma, head and neck, liver or kidney cancer.

V and J are TRBV5-1 and TRBJ2-3; D gene uncertain. This CDR3 contains 14 residues. Trimming removed 4 bases from V and 2 bases from J, with 11 bases in between. Germline CDR1 and CDR2: SGHRS and YFSETQ. In DNA form, the CDR3 reads TGCGCCAGCAGCGGTCCCTTCCCCACAGATACGCAGTATTTT. This codes for CASSGPFPTDTQYF.

The CDR3 nucleotides read TGTGCCAGCAGCCTCCCTAGCCGGAGTTCGAACGAGCAGTACTTC. It is translated as CASSLPSRSSNEQYF. The chain couples TRBV14 to TRBJ2-7; D possibly corresponds to TRBD2 (5 bases). This CDR3 spans 15 amino acids. Germline V gene data show CDR1 as SGHDN and CDR2 as FVKESK. V dropped 4 bases and J dropped 5 bases, with 18 bases sitting between them.

This chain links TRBV18 with TRBJ1-5; D unclear. The CDR3 consists of 16 residues. Germline values: CDR1 KGHSH, CDR2 LQKENI. V dropped 4 bases and J dropped 7 bases, with 20 bases sitting between them. CDR3: CASSLTPASEAQPQHF. The CDR3 DNA follows: TGTGCCAGCTCACTCACCCCCGCATCAGAGGCCCAGCCCCAGCATTTT.

This clone was detected only a few times. Other DNA sequences in this sample translate to the same CDR3. V usage is TRBV5-1 and J usage is TRBJ1-1; D is ambiguous. Germline-derived CDR1 and CDR2 are SGHRS and YFSETQ. The CDR3 totals 13 residues. Deletions cut 0 bases from V and 1 base from J, with 4 bases between. The CDR3 nucleotides are TGCGCCAGCAGCTTGGCGGGGAACACTGAAGCTTTCTTT. Its translation is CASSLAGNTEAFF.

This chain connects TRBV5-6 to TRBJ2-5; D gene ambiguous. The CDR3 runs 12 residues. In germline, CDR1 is SGHDT, CDR2 YYEEEE. V lost 5 bases, J lost 0 bases, and 5 bases lay in between. CDR3 region: CASRGYQETQYF. The CDR3 coding sequence is TGTGCCAGCAGAGGGTACCAAGAGACCCAGTACTTC. The variable domain in full, completed from reference TRBV5-6 and TRBJ2-5, reads DAGVTQSPTHLIKTRGQQVTLRCSPKSGHDTVSWYQQALGQGPQFIFQYYEEEERQRGNFPDRFSGHQFPNYSSELNVNALLLGDSALYLCASRGYQETQYFGPGTRLLVL.

This chain joins TRBV11-3 and TRBJ2-5; 10 bases fit TRBD1. The CDR3 covers 15 residues. Unmatched junction bases numbered 5, after V lost 5 bases and J lost 2 bases. CDR1 and CDR2 from the germline V gene are SGHNT and YENEEA. The chain's CDR3 is CASSPTGGFQETQYF. The CDR3 coding sequence is TGTGCCAGCAGCCCGACAGGGGGCTTTCAAGAGACCCAGTACTTC.

V and J are TRBV6-1 and TRBJ1-4, with 9 bases identical to TRBD1. The V and J ends lost 7 bases and 7 bases, in that order; junction bases with no gene match: 10. This CDR3 is built from 15 residues. Germline CDR1 MNHNS, CDR2 SASEGT. The CDR3 bases are TGTGCCAGCACCCTAGGGACAGGGCTAATTGAAAAACTGTTTTTT. Its protein product is CASTLGTGLIEKLFF.

The V call is TRBV5-1, the J call TRBJ1-2; weak D call: TRBD1 (6 bases). Germline CDR1 SGHRS, CDR2 YFSETQ. The length of the CDR3 is 15 residues. The V and J ends lost 0 bases and 3 bases respectively, with 12 bases between them. This chain's CDR3 is CASSLDPGTYYGYTF. As DNA, the CDR3 is TGCGCCAGCAGCTTGGATCCAGGGACATACTATGGCTACACCTTC.

The V and J genes are TRBV20-1 and TRBJ2-7, with D perhaps given as TRBD1 or TRBD2 (5 bases each). Trimming pared 6 bases from V and 3 bases from J, leaving 9 bases between. This CDR3 spans 11 amino acids. The germline V gene has CDR1 DFQATT and CDR2 SNEGSKA (reference sequence). In DNA, the CDR3 is TGCAGTGCGGGGACCAGCTACGAGCAGTACTTC. Translation gives CSAGTSYEQYF.

The V gene is TRBV5-6, the J gene TRBJ2-7; a possible D gene is TRBD2 (7 bases). Trimming cost V 4 bases and J 6 bases, with 23 bases left between them. This CDR3 has 16 amino acids. Germline V gene sequence: CDR1 SGHDT, CDR2 YYEEEE. CDR3 region: CASSPGIAPRGGEQYF. The CDR3 region has the DNA TGTGCCAGCAGCCCTGGCATAGCCCCAAGGGGGGGCGAGCAGTACTTC.

The rearrangement links TRBV30 to TRBJ1-4; D is perhaps TRBD1 (6 bases). The V end lost 5 bases, the J end lost 5 bases, and 6 bases lay between the germline ends. CDR1 is GTSNPN and CDR2 is SVGIG in the germline V gene (reference sequence). CDR3 length equals 11 residues. Written as DNA, the CDR3 is TGTGCCTGGGGACAGAATGAAAAACTGTTTTTT. Protein: CAWGQNEKLFF. Based on the CDR3 plus reference TRBV30 and TRBJ1-4, the full variable domain is SQTIHQWPATLVQPVGSPLSLECTVEGTSNPNLYWYRQAAGRGLQLLFYSVGIGQISSEVPQNLSASRPQDRQFILSSKKLLLSDSGFYLCAWGQNEKLFFGSGTQLSVL.

The chain uses TRBV5-5 and TRBJ1-5, with 9 bases fitting TRBD1. The CDR3 contains 14 residues. Germline V CDR1 and CDR2: SGHKS, YYEKEE (reference sequence). V shed 2 bases, J shed 8 bases, and the junction held 5 bases outside the gene matches. The CDR3 bases are TGTGCCAGCAGCTTTACAGGGGGCTTAGAGCCCCAGCATTTT. The encoded protein is CASSFTGGLEPQHF.

This chain links TRBV7-9 with TRBJ2-7; D is possibly TRBD1 (5 bases). Germline V gives CDR1 SEHNR, CDR2 FQNEAQ (reference sequence). Trimming took off 1 base at V and 2 bases at J, with 9 bases between the two ends. CDR3 length: 14 residues. CDR3 in DNA: TGTGCCAGCAGCTTAGGGACACTGGCCTACGAGCAGTACTTC. Residues: CASSLGTLAYEQYF.

The chain couples TRBV5-1 to TRBJ2-7; the D gene is possibly TRBD2 (6 bases). The CDR3 covers 15 residues. The V end was cut by 4 bases, the J end by 0 bases, with 14 bases between. Per germline, CDR1 SGHRS and CDR2 YFSETQ. CDR3: CASSLHGGTSYEQYF. The CDR3 DNA follows: TGCGCCAGCAGCCTTCACGGGGGTACCTCCTACGAGCAGTACTTC.

The chain recombines TRBV11-1 with TRBJ2-1; D gene unclear. Germline CDR1 SGHAT, CDR2 FQDESV (reference sequence). This CDR3 is built from 12 residues. Deletions cut 3 bases from V and 6 bases from J, with 6 bases between. CDR3 DNA: TGTGCCAGCAGCTTTGGGTTCAATGAGCAGTTCTTC. Its translation: CASSFGFNEQFF. Based on the CDR3 plus reference TRBV11-1 and TRBJ2-1, the full variable domain is EAEVAQSPRYKITEKSQAVAFWCDPISGHATLYWYRQILGQGPELLVQFQDESVVDDSQLPKDRFSAERLKGVDSTLKIQPAELGDSAMYLCASSFGFNEQFFGPGTRLTVL.

There are a few counts of this clone. This chain joins TRBV19 and TRBJ1-2; no clear D gene. Trimming removed 3 bases from V and 2 bases from J, with 19 bases in between. The CDR3 runs to 17 residues. The V gene's germline CDR1 is LNHDA and CDR2 SQIVND (reference sequence). This CDR3 is CASSMLNPGSGNYGYTF. The CDR3 nucleotides are TGTGCCAGTAGTATGCTAAACCCCGGGTCGGGAAACTATGGCTACACCTTC.

This clone qualifies as medium-sized (0.01 to 0.1%). The rearrangement links TRBV7-9 to TRBJ1-2; 7 nucleotides agree with TRBD1. There are 13 residues in the CDR3. Germline loops: CDR1 SEHNR, CDR2 FQNEAQ (reference sequence). J lost 7 bases, V lost 3 bases, and 5 bases had no gene match. The CDR3 loop reads CASSFDRDLGYTF. The CDR3 DNA follows: TGTGCCAGCAGCTTTGACAGGGACCTTGGCTACACCTTC.

The V gene is TRBV9, the J gene TRBJ1-1; no reliable D call. Germline CDR1 is SGDLS and CDR2 is YYNGEE. The CDR3 is 15 residues long. Between the trimmed V and J ends, which lost 0 bases and 4 bases, there was a span of 13 bases. In DNA, the CDR3 is TGTGCCAGCAGCGTAGATGGATCCCGGGGCACTGAAGCTTTCTTT. Protein product: CASSVDGSRGTEAFF.

The chain joins TRBV28 to TRBJ1-2, with a possible D match to TRBD1 (6 bases). V shed 6 bases and J shed 2 bases, with 19 bases lying between them. The germline gives CDR1 MDHEN, CDR2 SYDVKM. The CDR3 has 16 residues. The CDR3 region has the DNA TGTGCCAGCAGCGAAAGGACGGACAGTAAGAACTATGGCTACACCTTC. Residues: CASSERTDSKNYGYTF.

The chain is built from TRBV6-1 and TRBJ1-5; 7 nucleotides line up with TRBD1. The CDR3 extends over 16 amino acids. With 2 bases clipped from V and 5 bases from J, the junction kept 9 bases outside the gene matches. Germline V gives CDR1 MNHNS, CDR2 SASEGT. The CDR3 spells CASSESVRQGYQPQHF. The CDR3 nucleotides read TGTGCCAGCAGTGAATCGGTCAGACAGGGTTATCAGCCCCAGCATTTT.